This record looks at one TCR beta chain sequence and its context. V was cut by 6 bases and J by 0 bases, with 5 bases left in between. This CDR3 contains 13 residues. Per the germline V gene, CDR1 is MNHEY and CDR2 is SVGEGT. The data derive from a study of control samples from healthy donors and cancer patients. The data were produced by immunoSEQ multiplex PCR, yet TCRdb's version contains in-frame clones alone and is incomplete. The table records about 120,000 clones, roughly nine tenths of them present only once. Sequencing input: blood. This clonotype originated in a woman younger than 30 in good health. This sequence joins TRBV6-2 or TRBV6-3 and TRBJ2-2; D ambiguous. CDR3 DNA: TGTGCCAGCAGCCGACCGAACACCGGGGAGCTGTTTTTT. Translation gives CASSRPNTGELFF.